These 21 T cell receptor beta chains originate from one sample sequenced in a study of human T cells and chemical hapten exposure. Time point: patch test 1, 2 weeks after DPC sensitization. Treatment given: therapeutic diphenylcyclopropenone sensitization with weekly scalp DPC. TCRdb itself ran the RACE reads through MiXCR, one entry per CDR3 protein. The data show roughly 360,000 distinct CDR3 sequences, approximately 5% seen once. The input for sequencing was whole blood, taken in connection with sensitization to the hapten diphenylcyclopropenone (DPC). The receptor set was obtained from a woman between 50 and 59 years old with alopecia areata. Some clones in this sample may be carry-over from other donors' samples.

This clonotype came up a few times. This chain joins TRBV12-3 or TRBV12-4 and TRBJ1-5, with D possibly TRBD1 on 5 matching bases. V was pared by 4 bases and J by 9 bases, with 16 bases between. The CDR3 runs 14 residues. This CDR3 reads CASSSPMEGRPQHF. The CDR3 nucleotides are TGTGCCAGCAGTTCACCCATGGAGGGACGGCCCCAGCATTTT.

The sample holds many counts of this clonotype. The chain joins TRBV5-4 to TRBJ2-7, with 8 bases that match TRBD1. Germline trimming cut 4 bases from V and 2 bases from J; bases unmatched to any gene: 5. CDR1 and CDR2 (germline): SGHNT, YYREEE (reference sequence). The CDR3 has 14 amino acids. The CDR3 coding sequence is TGTGCCAGCAGCGTCAGGGGGCGCGCCTACGAGCAGTACTTC. Protein product: CASSVRGRAYEQYF.

This clonotype was counted only a few times. The chain couples TRBV7-9 to TRBJ1-4; D ambiguous. Trimming took off 5 bases at V and 5 bases at J, with 15 bases between the two ends. There are 15 residues in the CDR3. Germline CDR1 SEHNR, CDR2 FQNEAQ (reference sequence). The CDR3 DNA follows: TGTGCCAGCAGCCGAGCGAGCGGCCCCAATGAAAAACTGTTTTTT. Translation: CASSRASGPNEKLFF.

This chain connects TRBV7-9 to TRBJ1-4, with 7 bases fitting TRBD1. Per the germline V gene, CDR1 is SEHNR and CDR2 is FQNEAQ (reference sequence). The CDR3 sequence is 15 residues long. The trim removed 6 bases at V and 5 bases at J, leaving 9 bases unmatched. The CDR3 loop reads CASSSGGTVNEKLFF. In nucleotides, the CDR3 is TGTGCCAGCAGTTCCGGCGGGACAGTAAATGAAAAACTGTTTTTT.

This clonotype was observed a handful of times. The chain joins TRBV18 to TRBJ2-1; a weak D match, TRBD1 (5 bases). V shed 0 bases and J shed 7 bases, with 13 bases lying between them. Germline CDR1 reads KGHSH; CDR2 reads LQKENI. This CDR3 region has 15 residues. The CDR3 sequence: CASSPPGRVQNEQFF. DNA of the CDR3: TGTGCCAGCTCACCACCGGGCAGGGTACAGAATGAGCAGTTCTTC.

This clonotype was observed at least ten times. The gene calls are TRBV9 and TRBJ2-2; D is perhaps TRBD1 (7 bases). CDR1 and CDR2 (germline): SGDLS, YYNGEE. V dropped 2 bases and J dropped 6 bases, with 14 bases sitting between them. The length of the CDR3 is 15 residues. CDR3 region: CASSVRTGGAGELFF. CDR3 nucleotides: TGTGCCAGCAGCGTCCGGACAGGAGGGGCCGGGGAGCTGTTTTTT.

The genes are TRBV4-3 and TRBJ2-1; D ambiguous. Germline assignment: CDR1 LGHNA and CDR2 YSLEER. The CDR3 totals 15 residues. V lost 4 bases and J lost 0, with 10 bases in between. DNA of the CDR3: TGCGCCAGCAGCCTCAATAAGGGCTCCTACAATGAGCAGTTCTTC. Translation gives CASSLNKGSYNEQFF.

This clonotype was seen at least ten times. The chain links TRBV10-3 to TRBJ1-1; 8 nucleotides align to TRBD1. The CDR3 is made up of 14 amino acids. Trimming took 6 bases from V and 2 from J; bases not matched to a gene: 5. CDR1 is ENHRY, CDR2 SYGVKD, per germline. CDR3 sequence reads: CAIRRTGINTEAFF. Here the CDR3 DNA reads TGTGCCATCAGGCGGACAGGGATAAACACTGAAGCTTTCTTT.

This clonotype was seen only a few times. V gene TRBV6-2 or TRBV6-3 combines with J gene TRBJ1-5, with D hard to call. There are 14 residues in the CDR3. With 5 bases removed from V and 4 bases from J, the gap between germline ends came to 12 bases. CDR1 is MNHEY and CDR2 is SVGEGT in the germline V gene. CDR3 in DNA: TGTGCCAGCAGTAGGAGGGCAGATAATCAGCCCCAGCATTTT. As protein: CASSRRADNQPQHF.

This clonotype was counted many times. The J gene is TRBJ2-7, the V gene TRBV28, with 11 bases lining up with TRBD1. Germline CDR1 is MDHEN and CDR2 is SYDVKM. The V segment lost 4 bases and the J segment 6 bases; nucleotides outside the gene matches: 8. This CDR3 comprises 15 residues. The CDR3 region has the DNA TGTGCCAGCAGTTCCCTTGGACAGGGGGCAGGCGAGCAGTACTTC. Translation: CASSSLGQGAGEQYF. The variable domain in full, with the rest retrieved from reference TRBV28 and TRBJ2-7, is DVKVTQSSRYLVKRTGEKVFLECVQDMDHENMFWYRQDPGLGLRLIYFSYDVKMKEKGDIPEGYSVSREKKERFSLILESASTNQTSMYLCASSSLGQGAGEQYFGPGTRLTVT.

This clonotype was picked up many times. The genes are TRBV7-8 and TRBJ2-3, with TRBD2 matching 11 bases. Germline CDR1 reads SGHVS; CDR2 reads FQNEAQ. This CDR3 has 15 residues. Trimming removed 5 bases from V and 3 bases from J; junction bases left unmatched: 4. The CDR3 sequence is CASSPRTSGTDTQYF. The CDR3 DNA is TGTGCCAGCAGCCCCCGGACTAGCGGGACAGATACGCAGTATTTT.

The chain links TRBV7-9 to TRBJ2-1; no firm D call. The CDR3 contains 12 residues. Germline V gene data show CDR1 as SEHNR and CDR2 as FQNEAQ (reference sequence). Trimming removed 7 bases from V and 8 bases from J, with 12 bases in between. For the CDR3, the DNA is TGTGCCAGCATCCAGTTTTCTCATGAGCAGTTCTTC. It specifies CASIQFSHEQFF. The variable domain in full, with the rest retrieved from reference TRBV7-9 and TRBJ2-1, is DTGVSQNPRHKITKRGQNVTFRCDPISEHNRLYWYRQTLGQGPEFLTYFQNEAQLEKSRLLSDRFSAERPKGSFSTLEIQRTEQGDSAMYLCASIQFSHEQFFGPGTRLTVL.

This clonotype was detected many times. V is TRBV7-7 and J is TRBJ2-1; 8 nucleotides line up with TRBD2. Germline V lookup: CDR1 SSHAT, CDR2 FNYEAQ (reference sequence). V dropped 1 base and J dropped 6; count of bases not matched to a gene: 8. The CDR3 is 16 residues long. Written as DNA, the CDR3 is TGTGCCAGCAGCTTAGGGCGGGGGGCCCCATCCAATGAGCAGTTCTTC. This sequence encodes CASSLGRGAPSNEQFF.

This clonotype occurred many times. V gene TRBV3-1 combines with J gene TRBJ2-3, with TRBD1 as a possible D gene (7 bases). Germline V CDR1 and CDR2: LGHDT, YNNKEL (reference sequence). The CDR3 totals 14 residues. Trimming removed 2 bases from V and 6 bases from J, with 12 bases in between. As DNA, the CDR3 is TGTGCCAGCAGCCAATATCAGGGGGGCGATACGCAGTATTTT. It yields the protein CASSQYQGGDTQYF.

A few counts support this clonotype. The genes are TRBV11-2 and TRBJ1-1, with D possibly being TRBD1 (6 bases). V shed 6 bases and J shed 3 bases, with 11 bases lying between them. CDR1 and CDR2 from the germline V gene are SGHAT and FQNNGV. The CDR3 is 13 amino acids. CDR3 DNA: TGTGCCAGCAGACGGGACACCTACACTGAAGCTTTCTTT. Residues: CASRRDTYTEAFF.

This clonotype was recorded a few times. V gene TRBV5-4 combines with J gene TRBJ2-3; no clear D. The CDR3 loop spans 13 amino acids. Looked up from germline, CDR1 is SGHNT and CDR2 is YYREEE (reference sequence). Trimming left V 4 bases short and J 5 bases short, with 11 bases between. CDR3 in DNA: TGTGCCAGCAGCGAGGACCCTCGAGATACGCAGTATTTT. Translation gives CASSEDPRDTQYF.

This clonotype appeared many times. This CDR3 reads CSGRRGSSYNEQFF. CDR3 DNA sequence: TGCAGCGGCCGGAGAGGGAGCTCCTACAATGAGCAGTTCTTC. The gene calls are TRBV29-1 and TRBJ2-1; D may be TRBD2 (5 bases). The CDR3 runs 14 residues. The V end lost 7 bases, the J end lost 0 bases, and 13 bases lay between the germline ends. Germline V gives CDR1 SQVTM, CDR2 ANQGSEA.

The V and J genes are TRBV10-3 and TRBJ2-1; the match to TRBD1 covers 11 bases. With V trimmed by 5 bases and J by 8 bases, 2 bases remained unmatched. The germline CDR1 and CDR2 sequences are ENHRY and SYGVKD. The CDR3 totals 13 residues. The CDR3 sequence: CAISRTGGYEQFF. The CDR3 DNA is TGTGCCATCAGTCGGACAGGGGGCTATGAGCAGTTCTTC.

This clonotype was picked up a small number of times. The chain couples TRBV5-1 to TRBJ2-3; 16 nucleotides agree with TRBD2. Per germline, CDR1 SGHRS and CDR2 YFSETQ. The CDR3 consists of 17 residues. With V trimmed by 4 bases and J by 3 bases, 5 bases remained unmatched. CDR3 sequence (DNA): TGCGCCAGCAGCCCGGGACTAGCGGGGGGGTCTACAGATACGCAGTATTTT. Its translation: CASSPGLAGGSTDTQYF.

This clonotype was seen at least ten times. The genes are TRBV27 and TRBJ2-7; TRBD2 aligns across 7 bases. This CDR3 is 14 amino acids long. Germline loops: CDR1 MNHEY, CDR2 SMNVEV (reference sequence). V shed 3 bases and J 7 bases; nucleotides not matched to a gene: 9. CDR3 DNA: TGTGCCAGCAGTTTTTACAAGCGGGAAGGGGAGCAGTACTTC. Translating it yields CASSFYKREGEQYF.

The chain combines TRBV7-2 with TRBJ2-3; D possibly uses TRBD1 or TRBD2 (5 bases each). CDR3 size: 16 residues. With 3 bases removed from V and 13 bases from J, the gap between germline ends came to 26 bases. Germline V gene sequence: CDR1 SGHTA, CDR2 FQGNSA. The CDR3 DNA reads as TGTGCCAGCAGCTTCTCTCCAACCCCCGGGACGAGCGAAAAGTATTTT. Its protein product is CASSFSPTPGTSEKYF. Variable domain in full (rest from reference TRBV7-2 and TRBJ2-3): GAGVSQSPSNKVTEKGKDVELRCDPISGHTALYWYRQSLGQGLEFLIYFQGNSAPDKSGLPSDRFSAERTGGSVSTLTIQRTQQEDSAVYLCASSFSPTPGTSEKYFGPGTRLTVL.